Presented here are 22 T cell receptor beta chains from one specimen sequenced in a study of CD4 T cells in relation to SARS-CoV-2 and coronaviruses. Generated by immunoSEQ multiplex PCR, the TCRdb table keeps only in-frame clones and is missing some. The repertoire includes about 59,000 clones, about nine tenths of them detected once, and around 1.5% sits in the top ten. CD4+ T cells from unexposed donors were obtained before the COVID-19 pandemic (2011-2018). Material for sequencing was memory CD4+ T cells from PBMCs. Every receptor here comes from a human donor in good health.

The chain employs TRBV6-5 and TRBJ2-7; D may be TRBD1 or TRBD2 (5 bases each). The V gene lost 4 bases and the J gene lost 2 bases, with 15 bases spanning the gap. The CDR3 has 15 amino acids. From germline, CDR1 is MNHEY and CDR2 SVGAGI. In DNA, the CDR3 is TGTGCCAGCAGTTCAACTCCGGGACCCCCCTACGAGCAGTACTTC. Translated: CASSSTPGPPYEQYF.

The V and J genes are TRBV19 and TRBJ2-1; 11 bases are a match to TRBD2. Trimming at V came to 5 bases and at J to 5 bases, leaving 2 bases not matched to a gene. This CDR3 has 14 amino acids. Germline assignment: CDR1 LNHDA and CDR2 SQIVND (reference sequence). CDR3 DNA sequence: TGTGCCAGTAGTGTGGGACTAGCGGACAATGAGCAGTTCTTC. Translating it yields CASSVGLADNEQFF. The variable domain in full, completed from reference TRBV19 and TRBJ2-1, reads DGGITQSPKYLFRKEGQNVTLSCEQNLNHDAMYWYRQDPGQGLRLIYYSQIVNDFQKGDIAEGYSVSREKKESFPLTVTSAQKNPTAFYLCASSVGLADNEQFFGPGTRLTVL.

The rearrangement uses TRBV7-9 and TRBJ2-2, with D unresolved. V was clipped by 1 base and J by 1 base, with 7 bases between them. The length of the CDR3 is 15 residues. CDR1 and CDR2 from the germline V gene are SEHNR and FQNEAQ (reference sequence). The CDR3 reads CASSLVELNTGELFF. For the CDR3, the DNA is TGTGCCAGCAGCTTAGTCGAATTGAACACCGGGGAGCTGTTTTTT.

V and J are TRBV28 and TRBJ1-2, with D possibly TRBD1 on 5 matching bases. CDR3 length: 12 residues. Germline V gives CDR1 MDHEN, CDR2 SYDVKM. V was shortened by 5 bases and J by 10 bases, with 14 bases between the two germline ends. CDR3 protein: CASSPGIRTYTF. CDR3 DNA: TGTGCCAGCAGTCCAGGGATACGGACCTACACCTTC.

This clone came up once. The genes are TRBV28 and TRBJ1-2; D remains ambiguous. Germline V lookup: CDR1 MDHEN, CDR2 SYDVKM. CDR3 size: 16 residues. V was clipped by 3 bases and J by 6 bases, with 20 bases between them. CDR3 region: CASSLASASSSDGYTF. In nucleotides, the CDR3 is TGTGCCAGCAGTTTGGCCAGCGCTTCCTCCTCGGATGGCTACACCTTC.

The genes are TRBV4-1 and TRBJ2-6; perhaps TRBD1 as D (6 bases). V lost 1 base and J 4 bases, leaving 14 bases between the germline ends. Germline V gene sequence: CDR1 MGHRA, CDR2 YSYEKL. CDR3 length equals 17 residues. The CDR3 loop is CASSQGGQAPGANVLTF. As DNA, the CDR3 is TGCGCCAGCAGCCAAGGGGGGCAGGCGCCCGGGGCCAACGTCCTGACTTTC.

This chain joins TRBV4-2 and TRBJ2-1; no clear D gene. With 1 base removed from V and 6 bases from J, the gap between germline ends came to 7 bases. This CDR3 contains 13 residues. CDR1 and CDR2 (germline): LGHNA, YNFKEQ. CDR3 sequence reads: CASSQAPSNEQFF. Written as DNA, the CDR3 is TGTGCCAGCAGCCAAGCTCCCAGCAATGAGCAGTTCTTC.

This sequence joins TRBV5-1 and TRBJ1-6; TRBD1 aligns across 8 bases. This CDR3 is 15 amino acids long. The germline V gene encodes CDR1 SGHRS and CDR2 YFSETQ. The trim removed 4 bases at V and 9 bases at J, leaving 9 bases unmatched. The CDR3 here is CASSLEGQGGSPLHF. The CDR3 DNA reads as TGCGCCAGCAGCCTGGAAGGACAGGGAGGTTCACCCCTCCACTTT.

In this sample, this clone turned up once. V and J are TRBV25-1 and TRBJ2-1; 15 bases are shared with TRBD2. Germline V lookup: CDR1 MGHDK, CDR2 SYGVNS. CDR3 length: 16 residues. Trimming cost V 6 bases and J 7 bases; bases outside gene matches: 7. CDR3 coding DNA: TGTGCCAGCAGCGTGGGGACTAGCGGGAGGAGGAATGAGCAGTTCTTC. Its protein is CASSVGTSGRRNEQFF.

The gene calls are TRBV7-3 and TRBJ2-5; the D gene is possibly TRBD2 (6 bases). The CDR3 consists of 13 residues. Germline CDR1 and CDR2: SGHTA and FQGTGA. The ends were cut back, 6 bases at V and 0 bases at J, with 8 bases in the middle. DNA for the CDR3: TGTGCCAGCAGTCGGACTAACCAAGAGACCCAGTACTTC. Translating it yields CASSRTNQETQYF. Using reference TRBV7-3 and TRBJ2-5 for the parts outside the CDR3, the full variable domain is GAGVSQTPSNKVTEKGKYVELRCDPISGHTALYWYRQSLGQGPEFLIYFQGTGAADDSGLPNDRFFAVRPEGSVSTLKIQRTERGDSAVYLCASSRTNQETQYFGPGTRLLVL.

The V and J genes are TRBV28 and TRBJ2-3, with 9 bases that match TRBD2. CDR1 and CDR2 from the germline V gene are MDHEN and SYDVKM. The CDR3 has 14 amino acids. The ends lost 6 bases at V and 6 bases at J; junction bases unmatched: 7. The CDR3 region has the DNA TGTGCCAGCAGGGGAGCGGGAGGCGGGGATACGCAGTATTTT. This gives the protein CASRGAGGGDTQYF.

This clone was seen a single time. This chain links TRBV12-3 or TRBV12-4 with TRBJ2-5; no reliable D call. The CDR3 totals 13 residues. V lost 3 bases and J 0 bases, leaving 5 bases between the germline ends. CDR3 in amino acids: CASSLSDQETQYF. CDR3 DNA: TGTGCCAGCAGTTTGAGCGACCAAGAGACCCAGTACTTC.

This clone appeared a single time. CDR3 sequence: CASSRAYNYGYTF. The DNA for the CDR3 is TGTGCCAGCAGTAGGGCCTATAACTATGGCTACACCTTC. The chain couples TRBV12-3 or TRBV12-4 to TRBJ1-2; D remains ambiguous. The CDR3 sequence is 13 residues long. Trimming left V 5 bases short and J 1 base short, with 8 bases between.

The chain couples TRBV6-1 to TRBJ2-7; D may be TRBD2 (6 bases). The CDR3 runs to 15 residues. Trimming removed 2 bases from V and 0 bases from J, with 11 bases in between. Germline V gene lookup returns CDR1 MNHNS and CDR2 SASEGT. The CDR3 sequence is CASSELMGGSYEQYF. DNA of the CDR3: TGTGCCAGCAGTGAACTGATGGGGGGCTCCTACGAGCAGTACTTC.

This clone has just one count. The rearrangement uses TRBV5-1 and TRBJ2-1; 12 bases align to TRBD2. This CDR3 is 14 amino acids long. Per the germline V gene, CDR1 is SGHRS and CDR2 is YFSETQ. With V trimmed by 2 bases and J by 11 bases, 5 bases remained unmatched. The CDR3 sequence: CASSFGTSGWKQFF. CDR3 sequence (DNA): TGCGCCAGCAGCTTCGGGACTAGCGGGTGGAAGCAGTTCTTC.

The V gene is TRBV7-2, the J gene TRBJ1-5; TRBD1 is a possible D gene (5 bases). This CDR3 spans 15 amino acids. V shed 5 bases and J shed 7 bases, with 18 bases lying between them. Germline V gene sequence: CDR1 SGHTA, CDR2 FQGNSA. In nucleotides, the CDR3 is TGTGCCAGCAGCCAAGCTGGGGGATTGGAGCAGCCCCAGCATTTT. Translation: CASSQAGGLEQPQHF.

The chain combines TRBV24-1 with TRBJ2-3; 7 bases fit TRBD2. The germline V gene encodes CDR1 KGHDR and CDR2 SFDVKD. CDR3 length: 16 residues. V lost 4 bases to trimming and J lost 1 base; unmatched junction nucleotides: 7. CDR3 amino acids: CATSDSVLAGTDTQYF. In DNA form, the CDR3 reads TGTGCCACCAGTGACTCAGTGCTAGCGGGCACAGATACGCAGTATTTT.

Here the CDR3 DNA reads TGTGCCAGCAGTCCAACCGGGGCCGCGACGTACGAGCAGTACTTC. Translated, it gives CASSPTGAATYEQYF. The V gene is TRBV28, the J gene TRBJ2-7; either TRBD1 or TRBD2 may supply D (5 bases each). The germline V gene has CDR1 MDHEN and CDR2 SYDVKM. With 5 bases removed from V and 4 bases from J, the gap between germline ends came to 18 bases. The CDR3 length is 15 residues.

V usage is TRBV2 and J usage is TRBJ1-4; TRBD1 aligns across 8 bases. CDR3 length: 14 residues. Germline CDR1 and CDR2: SNHLY and FYNNEI. The J segment lost 7 bases and the V segment lost 5 bases, leaving 6 bases of the junction unmatched. The CDR3 DNA sequence: TGTGCCAGCAGTTACAGGGGGGGGTCTGAAAAACTGTTTTTT. Its protein is CASSYRGGSEKLFF.

V and J are TRBV9 and TRBJ1-5; tentative D call: TRBD1 (6 bases). The germline gives CDR1 SGDLS, CDR2 YYNGEE. CDR3 length equals 15 residues. Trimming left V 1 base short and J 7 bases short, with 15 bases between. The CDR3 here is CASSVTGTLGQPQHF. The DNA for the CDR3 is TGTGCCAGCAGCGTAACAGGGACCCTAGGCCAGCCCCAGCATTTT.

The DNA for the CDR3 is TGCGCCAGCAGCTTGGCCCATTCAGGTGTAAATGAGCAGTTCTTC. Its translation: CASSLAHSGVNEQFF. This chain links TRBV5-1 with TRBJ2-1; D call uncertain. The CDR3 covers 15 residues. Germline lookup yields CDR1 SGHRS and CDR2 YFSETQ. V gave up 0 bases and J gave up 7 bases, with 14 bases separating them. Looking up the rest from reference TRBV5-1 and TRBJ2-1 gives the full variable domain: KAGVTQTPRYLIKTRGQQVTLSCSPISGHRSVSWYQQTPGQGLQFLFEYFSETQRNKGNFPGRFSGRQFSNSRSEMNVSTLELGDSALYLCASSLAHSGVNEQFFGPGTRLTVL.

This clone has only one observation. V and J are TRBV27 and TRBJ1-1; TRBD1 might be the D (5 bases). The V end was cut by 3 bases, the J end by 0 bases, with 8 bases between. The CDR3 totals 14 residues. Germline V gene lookup returns CDR1 MNHEY and CDR2 SMNVEV (reference sequence). CDR3 DNA sequence: TGTGCCAGCAGTTTTCAGGGCCTGAACACTGAAGCTTTCTTT. It is translated as CASSFQGLNTEAFF.